Listed below are T cell receptor beta chains from one sample, sequenced in a study of blood T cell repertoires in COVID-19. TCRdb's copy holds only in-frame clones and misses some; the assay was immunoSEQ multiplex PCR. The sample shows 150,000 to 250,000 clones, 87% of them seen only once. The sample comprised PBMCs or T cells enriched from blood (not recorded which). These receptors were obtained from a woman aged 25 to 45 who had recovered from COVID-19. The CDR3 runs from the conserved cysteine through the conserved F or W. The order of the fields is D gene, CDR3 length, clone size, J gene, V gene, CDR3 protein, CDR3 DNA. The D gene is left open where the match is weak. Size tells how often a clone was seen (once, few, many) or the class of an expanded clone, and some rows leave it out.

D: -
length: 17
size: -
J: TRBJ2-3
V: TRBV4-2
CDR3: CASSQDPSQVSTDTQYF
DNA: TGTGCCAGCAGCCAGGATCCGTCACAGGTTAGCACAGATACGCAGTATTTT

D: -
length: 11
size: -
J: TRBJ2-7
V: TRBV12-3/TRBV12-4
CDR3: CASSGSYEQYF
DNA: TGTGCCAGCAGCGGTAGTTACGAGCAATACTTC

D: TRBD1
length: 16
size: -
J: TRBJ1-3
V: TRBV18
CDR3: CASSPGQALSGNTIYF
DNA: TGTGCCAGCTCACCGGGACAGGCGCTCTCTGGAAACACCATATATTTT

D: -
length: 18
size: -
J: TRBJ1-1
V: TRBV19
CDR3: CASSRVSPNRHGDTEAFF
DNA: TGTGCCAGTAGTCGGGTAAGCCCGAACCGTCACGGGGACACTGAAGCTTTCTTT

D: -
length: 12
size: -
J: TRBJ1-1
V: TRBV30
CDR3: CASGTREAEAFF
DNA: TGTGCCTCGGGGACCCGGGAGGCTGAAGCTTTCTTT

D: -
length: 13
size: many
J: TRBJ1-1
V: TRBV2
CDR3: CASSLGEGTEAFF
DNA: TGTGCCAGCAGTCTAGGGGAGGGTACTGAAGCTTTCTTT

D: -
length: 16
size: -
J: TRBJ2-7
V: TRBV4-3
CDR3: CASSQDRGSPPPEQYF
DNA: TGCGCCAGCAGCCAAGATCGGGGTAGTCCGCCCCCAGAGCAGTACTTC

D: TRBD1
length: 18
size: once
J: TRBJ1-6
V: TRBV3-1/TRBV3-2
CDR3: CASSRRQGARSYNSPLHF
DNA: TGTGCCAGCAGCCGAAGACAGGGGGCTCGCTCCTATAATTCACCCCTCCACTTT

D: TRBD1
length: 14
size: -
J: TRBJ1-6
V: TRBV6-5
CDR3: CASRGQGANSPLHF
DNA: TGTGCCAGCAGAGGACAGGGGGCAAATTCACCCCTCCACTTT

D: -
length: 16
size: -
J: TRBJ1-1
V: TRBV14
CDR3: CASSHWLQGMNTEAFF
DNA: TGTGCCAGCAGCCATTGGTTACAGGGAATGAACACTGAAGCTTTCTTT

D: -
length: 13
size: -
J: TRBJ2-5
V: TRBV7-8
CDR3: CASSPRLEETQYF
DNA: TGTGCCAGCAGCCCCAGACTCGAGGAGACCCAGTACTTC

D: TRBD1
length: 13
size: -
J: TRBJ1-2
V: TRBV30
CDR3: CAWTSGTATGYTF
DNA: TGTGCCTGGACCTCCGGGACAGCCACTGGCTACACCTTC

D: -
length: 15
size: -
J: TRBJ1-3
V: TRBV29-1
CDR3: CSVEDPTVSGNTIYF
DNA: TGCAGCGTTGAAGACCCGACAGTCTCTGGAAACACCATATATTTT

D: TRBD1
length: 15
size: -
J: TRBJ2-7
V: TRBV6-5
CDR3: CASSYLWDSPYEQYF
DNA: TGTGCCAGCAGTTATCTGTGGGACAGCCCCTACGAGCAGTACTTC

D: TRBD2
length: 16
size: -
J: TRBJ2-7
V: TRBV28
CDR3: CASRSGSSGSSYEQYF
DNA: TGTGCCAGCAGATCAGGGTCTAGCGGGAGTAGCTACGAGCAGTACTTC

D: -
length: 11
size: -
J: TRBJ2-4
V: TRBV3-1/TRBV3-2
CDR3: CASSLRDIQYF
DNA: TGTGCCAGCAGCCTCAGGGACATTCAGTACTTC

D: -
length: 14
size: once
J: TRBJ1-4
V: TRBV11-3
CDR3: CASSLGSGNEKLFF
DNA: TGTGCCAGCAGCTTAGGGTCCGGGAATGAAAAACTGTTTTTT

D: -
length: 16
size: -
J: TRBJ1-1
V: TRBV27
CDR3: CASSSRRDFMNTEAFF
DNA: TGTGCCAGCAGTTCGCGAAGGGACTTCATGAACACTGAAGCTTTCTTT

D: TRBD1
length: 15
size: -
J: TRBJ2-7
V: TRBV13
CDR3: CASTRSGDRTYEQYF
DNA: TGTGCCAGCACTAGATCCGGGGACAGGACCTACGAGCAGTACTTC

D: TRBD1
length: 15
size: few
J: TRBJ2-2
V: TRBV11-2
CDR3: CASSETGWNTGELFF
DNA: TGTGCCAGCAGCGAGACAGGGTGGAACACCGGGGAGCTGTTTTTT

D: -
length: 12
size: -
J: TRBJ2-2
V: TRBV29-1
CDR3: CSVVLHTGELFF
DNA: TGCAGCGTTGTTCTACACACCGGGGAGCTGTTTTTT

D: TRBD2
length: 17
size: -
J: TRBJ2-1
V: TRBV7-3
CDR3: CASSLRELAGKYNEQFF
DNA: TGTGCCAGCAGCTTACGGGAACTAGCGGGGAAATACAATGAGCAGTTCTTC